This TCR beta chain emerged from a study of blood T cell repertoires in COVID-19. At the level of the study: Sites in the United States, Italy and Spain provided acute and convalescent COVID-19 samples. The analysed material was cDNA or gDNA that came from T cells, B-cell-depleted T cells, or PBMCs.

The V and J ends lost 0 bases and 2 bases respectively, with 4 bases between them. The CDR3 runs 14 residues. From germline, CDR1 is MGHDK and CDR2 SYGVNS. Per the study methods: Estimates of nucleated cell counts were drawn from the amplification of reference gene primers. Clones were sequenced by immunoSEQ multiplex PCR, and TCRdb holds only the in-frame ones, with some missing. V, J and clone size reflect that table, while D and trimming were determined from the DNA. Altogether around 230,000 clones are present, 84% being singletons, with the ten largest covering over 2%. The source of this sequence is a man in his forties or fifties who had recovered from COVID-19. Sequenced sample: peripheral blood. The chain uses TRBV25-1 and TRBJ2-2; D is undetermined. The CDR3 DNA follows: TGTGCCAGCAGTGAATACATTAACACCGGGGAGCTGTTTTTT. This translates into CASSEYINTGELFF.